Listed below are T cell receptor beta chains from one sample, sequenced in a study of T cell responses to AZD1222 COVID-19 vaccine. The protocol was immunoSEQ multiplex PCR, while the TCRdb copy is restricted to in-frame clones and leaves out a portion. The data show about 160,000 clones, around 93% seen once. Specimen: peripheral blood, collected on day 0 of AZD1222 vaccination. Source of these receptors: an adult in good health. CDR3s include the opening cysteine and the closing phenylalanine or tryptophan. Fields, in order: clone size, D gene, V gene, J gene, CDR3 protein, CDR3 DNA. The D gene is left open where the match is weak. Clone size is shown for a subset of rows, as once, few, many or a class of expanded clone.

clone size: NA; D gene: TRBD2; V gene: TRBV5-1; J gene: TRBJ2-2; CDR3 protein: CASSPATSGRFVGELFF; CDR3 DNA: TGCGCCAGCAGCCCTGCCACTAGCGGGAGGTTTGTCGGGGAGCTGTTTTTT
clone size: NA; D gene: NA; V gene: TRBV7-3; J gene: TRBJ2-2; CDR3 protein: CASSLFRNTGELFF; CDR3 DNA: TGTGCCAGCAGCTTATTTAGGAACACCGGGGAGCTGTTTTTT
clone size: NA; D gene: NA; V gene: TRBV9; J gene: TRBJ1-6; CDR3 protein: CASTRGYNSPLHF; CDR3 DNA: TGTGCCAGCACCCGGGGTTATAATTCACCCCTCCACTTT
clone size: once; D gene: NA; V gene: TRBV10-3; J gene: TRBJ1-2; CDR3 protein: CAISEGEGGLYGYTF; CDR3 DNA: TGTGCCATCAGTGAGGGGGAGGGGGGCCTATATGGCTACACCTTC
clone size: once; D gene: NA; V gene: TRBV9; J gene: TRBJ1-1; CDR3 protein: CASSVLLNTEAFF; CDR3 DNA: TGTGCCAGCAGCGTTCTCCTGAACACTGAAGCTTTCTTT
clone size: NA; D gene: TRBD1; V gene: TRBV28; J gene: TRBJ1-5; CDR3 protein: CASSSPGQGLWNQPQHF; CDR3 DNA: TGTGCCAGCAGTTCCCCGGGACAGGGTCTTTGGAATCAGCCCCAGCATTTT
clone size: once; D gene: NA; V gene: TRBV7-2; J gene: TRBJ2-7; CDR3 protein: CASSPDTNYEQYF; CDR3 DNA: TGTGCCAGCAGCCCCGACACTAACTACGAGCAGTACTTC
clone size: NA; D gene: NA; V gene: TRBV18; J gene: TRBJ2-1; CDR3 protein: CASSPQTISYNEQFF; CDR3 DNA: TGTGCCAGCTCACCACAGACCATCTCCTACAATGAGCAGTTCTTC
clone size: NA; D gene: TRBD2; V gene: TRBV19; J gene: TRBJ2-7; CDR3 protein: CASSITRTSGITQQYF; CDR3 DNA: TGTGCCAGTAGTATCACCCGCACTAGCGGGATAACGCAGCAGTACTTC
clone size: NA; D gene: NA; V gene: TRBV10-3; J gene: TRBJ1-2; CDR3 protein: CAISASTGHNYGYTF; CDR3 DNA: TGTGCCATCAGTGCTTCTACGGGGCACAACTATGGCTACACCTTC
clone size: NA; D gene: TRBD1; V gene: TRBV28; J gene: TRBJ1-4; CDR3 protein: CASSRDRGGRFGTNEKLFF; CDR3 DNA: TGTGCCAGCTCCCGGGACAGGGGCGGTCGTTTCGGAACTAATGAAAAACTGTTTTTT
clone size: NA; D gene: NA; V gene: TRBV18; J gene: TRBJ1-4; CDR3 protein: CASSPLFATNEKLFF; CDR3 DNA: TGTGCCAGCTCACCGCTTTTTGCAACTAATGAAAAACTGTTTTTT
clone size: once; D gene: TRBD1; V gene: TRBV11-3; J gene: TRBJ2-7; CDR3 protein: CASSPGQPYEQYF; CDR3 DNA: TGTGCCAGCAGCCCGGGACAGCCTTACGAGCAGTACTTC
clone size: NA; D gene: TRBD2; V gene: TRBV24-1; J gene: TRBJ2-3; CDR3 protein: CATSDLGRGGRGTDTQYF; CDR3 DNA: TGTGCCACCAGTGATTTGGGACGGGGCGGGAGAGGCACAGATACGCAGTATTTT
clone size: NA; D gene: NA; V gene: TRBV14; J gene: TRBJ2-7; CDR3 protein: CASSQRRNNEQYF; CDR3 DNA: TGTGCCAGCAGCCAACGGCGGAATAACGAGCAGTACTTC
clone size: once; D gene: NA; V gene: TRBV3-1/TRBV3-2; J gene: TRBJ1-5; CDR3 protein: CASSQGSHQPQHF; CDR3 DNA: TGTGCCAGCAGCCAAGGAAGCCATCAGCCCCAGCATTTT
clone size: NA; D gene: NA; V gene: TRBV27; J gene: TRBJ2-5; CDR3 protein: CASTSLRRSRETQYF; CDR3 DNA: TGTGCCAGCACCTCCCTGAGACGCTCACGAGAGACCCAGTACTTC
clone size: NA; D gene: NA; V gene: TRBV6-5; J gene: TRBJ1-6; CDR3 protein: CASSYVRANSPLHF; CDR3 DNA: TGTGCCAGCAGTTACGTTCGGGCAAATTCACCCCTCCACTTT
clone size: NA; D gene: TRBD1; V gene: TRBV19; J gene: TRBJ1-5; CDR3 protein: CASIEQGGQPQHF; CDR3 DNA: TGTGCCAGTATCGAACAGGGGGGTCAGCCCCAGCATTTT
clone size: few; D gene: NA; V gene: TRBV5-1; J gene: TRBJ2-1; CDR3 protein: CASSLGGTREQFF; CDR3 DNA: TGCGCCAGCAGCTTGGGCGGGACCCGAGAGCAGTTCTTC
clone size: NA; D gene: NA; V gene: TRBV29-1; J gene: TRBJ2-1; CDR3 protein: CSVVPPVGTEGLKFF; CDR3 DNA: TGCAGCGTTGTGCCCCCCGTCGGGACGGAGGGCCTGAAGTTCTTC
clone size: NA; D gene: TRBD1; V gene: TRBV19; J gene: TRBJ1-1; CDR3 protein: CASRITGTGSPMNTEAFF; CDR3 DNA: TGTGCCAGTAGGATTACCGGGACAGGGTCCCCTATGAACACTGAAGCTTTCTTT
clone size: NA; D gene: TRBD2; V gene: TRBV27; J gene: TRBJ2-2; CDR3 protein: CASNGLAGFRTGELFF; CDR3 DNA: TGTGCCAGCAATGGACTAGCGGGATTCCGCACCGGGGAGCTGTTTTTT
clone size: NA; D gene: TRBD1; V gene: TRBV5-1; J gene: TRBJ2-7; CDR3 protein: CASSSDRRGEQYF; CDR3 DNA: TGCGCCAGCAGCTCGGACAGGAGAGGCGAGCAGTACTTC
clone size: few; D gene: TRBD1; V gene: TRBV3-1/TRBV3-2; J gene: TRBJ1-1; CDR3 protein: CASSQRYPTGGSEAFF; CDR3 DNA: TGTGCCAGCAGCCAACGCTACCCGACAGGGGGCAGTGAAGCTTTCTTT
clone size: NA; D gene: NA; V gene: TRBV5-1; J gene: TRBJ2-1; CDR3 protein: CASKLFSGTSNEQFF; CDR3 DNA: TGCGCCAGCAAGCTATTCTCCGGGACAAGTAATGAGCAGTTCTTC
clone size: NA; D gene: NA; V gene: TRBV7-9; J gene: TRBJ2-6; CDR3 protein: CASRPAGANVLTF; CDR3 DNA: TGTGCCAGCAGACCAGCTGGGGCCAACGTCCTGACTTTC
clone size: NA; D gene: NA; V gene: TRBV5-1; J gene: TRBJ1-2; CDR3 protein: CASSFTPWTSGYTF; CDR3 DNA: TGCGCCAGCAGCTTTACGCCCTGGACCTCGGGCTACACCTTC
clone size: NA; D gene: TRBD1; V gene: TRBV28; J gene: TRBJ2-7; CDR3 protein: CASSGTGTSYEQYF; CDR3 DNA: TGTGCCAGCAGCGGGACAGGGACCTCCTACGAGCAGTACTTC
clone size: once; D gene: NA; V gene: TRBV7-7; J gene: TRBJ2-2; CDR3 protein: CASSLATNTGELFF; CDR3 DNA: TGTGCTAGCAGCTTAGCAACGAACACCGGGGAGCTGTTTTTT
clone size: few; D gene: TRBD2; V gene: TRBV7-9; J gene: TRBJ2-5; CDR3 protein: CASSFPPSAGEGKTQYF; CDR3 DNA: TGTGCCAGCAGCTTTCCCCCCTCCGCGGGAGAGGGAAAGACCCAGTACTTC
clone size: NA; D gene: NA; V gene: TRBV2; J gene: TRBJ1-3; CDR3 protein: CASKGVSSGNTIYF; CDR3 DNA: TGTGCCAGCAAAGGGGTTAGCTCTGGAAACACCATATATTTT
clone size: NA; D gene: NA; V gene: TRBV6-2/TRBV6-3; J gene: TRBJ1-4; CDR3 protein: CASSYTSHRAYNEKLFF; CDR3 DNA: TGTGCCAGCAGTTACACGTCTCACCGGGCTTATAATGAAAAACTGTTTTTT